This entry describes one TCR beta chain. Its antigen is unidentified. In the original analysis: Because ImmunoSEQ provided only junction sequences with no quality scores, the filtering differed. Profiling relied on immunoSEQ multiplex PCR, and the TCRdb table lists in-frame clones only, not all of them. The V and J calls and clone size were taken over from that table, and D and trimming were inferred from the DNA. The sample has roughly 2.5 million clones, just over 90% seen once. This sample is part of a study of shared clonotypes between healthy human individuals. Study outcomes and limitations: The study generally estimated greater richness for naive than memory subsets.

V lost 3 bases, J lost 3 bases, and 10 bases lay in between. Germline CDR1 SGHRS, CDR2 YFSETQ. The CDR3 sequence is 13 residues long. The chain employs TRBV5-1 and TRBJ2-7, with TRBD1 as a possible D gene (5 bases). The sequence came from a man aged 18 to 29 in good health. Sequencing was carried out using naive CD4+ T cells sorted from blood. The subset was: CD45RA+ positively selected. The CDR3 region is CASSSLQDYEQYF. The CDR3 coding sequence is TGCGCCAGCAGCTCCCTACAGGACTACGAGCAGTACTTC.